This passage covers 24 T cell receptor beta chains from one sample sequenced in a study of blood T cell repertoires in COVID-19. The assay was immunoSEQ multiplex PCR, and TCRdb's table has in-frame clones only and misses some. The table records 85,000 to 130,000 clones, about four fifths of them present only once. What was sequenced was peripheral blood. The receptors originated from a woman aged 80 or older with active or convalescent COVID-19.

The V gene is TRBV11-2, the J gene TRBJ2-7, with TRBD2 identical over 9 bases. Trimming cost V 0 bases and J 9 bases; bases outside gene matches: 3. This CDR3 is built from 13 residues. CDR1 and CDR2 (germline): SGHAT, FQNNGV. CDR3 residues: CASSLEGGRGQYF. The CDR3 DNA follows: TGTGCCAGCAGCTTAGAGGGCGGGAGGGGGCAGTACTTC.

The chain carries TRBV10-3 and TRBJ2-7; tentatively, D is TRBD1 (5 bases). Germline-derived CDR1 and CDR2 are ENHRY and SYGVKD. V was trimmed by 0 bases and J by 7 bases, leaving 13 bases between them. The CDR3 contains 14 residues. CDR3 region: CAISESGLSEEQYF. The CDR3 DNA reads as TGTGCCATCAGTGAGTCGGGGCTTTCTGAAGAGCAGTACTTC.

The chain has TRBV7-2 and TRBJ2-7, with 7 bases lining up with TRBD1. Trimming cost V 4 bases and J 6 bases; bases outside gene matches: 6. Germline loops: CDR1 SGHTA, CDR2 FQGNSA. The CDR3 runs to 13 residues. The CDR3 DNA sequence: TGTGCCAGCAGCTCAGGGACAGTGGGCGAGCAGTACTTC. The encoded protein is CASSSGTVGEQYF.

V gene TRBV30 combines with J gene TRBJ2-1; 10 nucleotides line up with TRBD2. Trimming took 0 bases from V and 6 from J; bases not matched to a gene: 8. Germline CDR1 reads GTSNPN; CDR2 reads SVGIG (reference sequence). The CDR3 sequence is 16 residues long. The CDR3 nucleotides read TGTGCCTGGAGTGTCCCCCTAGCGGGAGAGGTCAATGAGCAGTTCTTC. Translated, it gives CAWSVPLAGEVNEQFF.

The CDR3: CASSYAQEGNSPLHF. CDR3 coding DNA: TGTGCCAGCAGTTACGCGCAGGAAGGCAATTCACCCCTCCACTTT. The J gene is TRBJ1-6, the V gene TRBV6-2 or TRBV6-3; D ambiguous. Deletions cut 2 bases from V and 7 bases from J, with 12 bases between. CDR1 MNHEY and CDR2 SVGEGT come from the germline V gene. CDR3 length: 15 amino acids.

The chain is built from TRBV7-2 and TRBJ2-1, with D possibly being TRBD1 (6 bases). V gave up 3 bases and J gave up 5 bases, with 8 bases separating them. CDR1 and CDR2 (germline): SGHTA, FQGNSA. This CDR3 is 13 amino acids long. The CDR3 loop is CASSFGQNNEQFF. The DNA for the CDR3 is TGTGCCAGCAGCTTTGGACAGAACAATGAGCAGTTCTTC.

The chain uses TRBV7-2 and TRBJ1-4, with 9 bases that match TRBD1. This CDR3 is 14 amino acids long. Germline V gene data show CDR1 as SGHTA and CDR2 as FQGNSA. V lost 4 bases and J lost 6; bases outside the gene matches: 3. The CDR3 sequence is CASSSDRGDEKLFF. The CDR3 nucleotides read TGTGCCAGCAGCTCCGACAGGGGGGATGAAAAACTGTTTTTT.

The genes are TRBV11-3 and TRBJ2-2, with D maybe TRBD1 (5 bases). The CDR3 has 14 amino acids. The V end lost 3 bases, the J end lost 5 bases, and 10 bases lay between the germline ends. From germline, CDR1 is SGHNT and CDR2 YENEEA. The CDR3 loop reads CASSFGRATGELFF. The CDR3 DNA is TGTGCCAGCAGCTTTGGCAGGGCAACCGGGGAGCTGTTTTTT.

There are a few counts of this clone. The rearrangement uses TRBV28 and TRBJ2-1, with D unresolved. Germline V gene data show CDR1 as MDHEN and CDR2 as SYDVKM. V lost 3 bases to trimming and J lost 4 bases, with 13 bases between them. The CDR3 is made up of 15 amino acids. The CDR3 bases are TGTGCCAGCAGTTTTCTGGTAACGAGATACAATGAGCAGTTCTTC. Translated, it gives CASSFLVTRYNEQFF.

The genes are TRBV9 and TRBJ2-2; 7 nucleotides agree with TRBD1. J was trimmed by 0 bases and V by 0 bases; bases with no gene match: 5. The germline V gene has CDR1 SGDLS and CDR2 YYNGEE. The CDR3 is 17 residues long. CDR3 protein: CASSVDAQGANTGELFF. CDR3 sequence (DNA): TGTGCCAGCAGCGTAGATGCGCAGGGGGCGAACACCGGGGAGCTGTTTTTT.

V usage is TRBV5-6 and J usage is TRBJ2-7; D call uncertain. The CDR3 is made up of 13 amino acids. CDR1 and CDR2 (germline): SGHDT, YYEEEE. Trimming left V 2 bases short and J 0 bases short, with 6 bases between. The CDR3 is CASSFPGSYEQYF. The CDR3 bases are TGTGCCAGCAGCTTCCCGGGCTCCTACGAGCAGTACTTC.

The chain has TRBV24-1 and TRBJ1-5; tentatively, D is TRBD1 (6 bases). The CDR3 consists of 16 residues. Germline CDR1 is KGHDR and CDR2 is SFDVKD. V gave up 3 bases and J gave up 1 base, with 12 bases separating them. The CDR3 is CATSDGQILSNQPQHF. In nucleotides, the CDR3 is TGTGCCACCAGTGATGGACAGATTCTGAGCAATCAGCCCCAGCATTTT.

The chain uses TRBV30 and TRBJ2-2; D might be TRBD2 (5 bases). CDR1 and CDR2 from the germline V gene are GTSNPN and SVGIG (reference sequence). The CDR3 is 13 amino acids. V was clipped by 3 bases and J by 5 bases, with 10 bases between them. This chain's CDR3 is CAWRRDDTGELFF. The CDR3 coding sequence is TGTGCCTGGAGACGGGATGATACCGGGGAGCTGTTTTTT.

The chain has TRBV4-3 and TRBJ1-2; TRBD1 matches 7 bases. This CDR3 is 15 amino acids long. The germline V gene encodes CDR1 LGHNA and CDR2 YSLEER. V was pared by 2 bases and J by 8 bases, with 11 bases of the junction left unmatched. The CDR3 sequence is CASSQQRTGVIGYTF. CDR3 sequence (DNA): TGCGCCAGCAGCCAACAGAGAACAGGGGTTATAGGCTACACCTTC.

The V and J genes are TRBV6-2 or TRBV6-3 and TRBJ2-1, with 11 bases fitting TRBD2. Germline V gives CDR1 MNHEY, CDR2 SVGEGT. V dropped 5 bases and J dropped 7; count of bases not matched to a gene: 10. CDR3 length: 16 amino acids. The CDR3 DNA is TGTGCCAGCAGTGGCCCGGGGTCTAGCGGGAGGAATGAGCAGTTCTTC. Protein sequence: CASSGPGSSGRNEQFF.

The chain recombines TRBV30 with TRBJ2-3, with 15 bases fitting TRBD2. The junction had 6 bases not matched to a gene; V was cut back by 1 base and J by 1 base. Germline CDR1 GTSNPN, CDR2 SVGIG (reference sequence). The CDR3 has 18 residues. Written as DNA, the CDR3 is TGTGCCTGGAGTGGCCGGACTAGCGGGAGGGCCTGCACAGATACGCAGTATTTT. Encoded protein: CAWSGRTSGRACTDTQYF. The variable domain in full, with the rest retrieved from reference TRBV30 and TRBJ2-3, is SQTIHQWPATLVQPVGSPLSLECTVEGTSNPNLYWYRQAAGRGLQLLFYSVGIGQISSEVPQNLSASRPQDRQFILSSKKLLLSDSGFYLCAWSGRTSGRACTDTQYFGPGTRLTVL.

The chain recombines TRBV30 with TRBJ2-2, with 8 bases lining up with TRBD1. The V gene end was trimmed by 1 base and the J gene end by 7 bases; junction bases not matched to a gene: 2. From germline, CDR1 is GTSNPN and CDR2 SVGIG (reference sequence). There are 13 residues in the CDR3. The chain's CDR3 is CAWSDRGDGELFF. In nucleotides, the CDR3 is TGTGCCTGGAGTGACAGGGGGGACGGGGAGCTGTTTTTT. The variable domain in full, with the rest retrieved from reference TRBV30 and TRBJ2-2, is SQTIHQWPATLVQPVGSPLSLECTVEGTSNPNLYWYRQAAGRGLQLLFYSVGIGQISSEVPQNLSASRPQDRQFILSSKKLLLSDSGFYLCAWSDRGDGELFFGEGSRLTVL.

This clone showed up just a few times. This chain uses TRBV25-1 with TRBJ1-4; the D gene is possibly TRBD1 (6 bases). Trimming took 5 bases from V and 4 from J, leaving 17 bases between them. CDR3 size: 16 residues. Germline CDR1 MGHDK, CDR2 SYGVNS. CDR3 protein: CASSTGQPWGNEKLFF. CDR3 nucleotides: TGTGCCAGCAGTACAGGACAGCCTTGGGGTAATGAAAAACTGTTTTTT. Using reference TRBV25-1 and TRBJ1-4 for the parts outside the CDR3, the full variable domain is EADIYQTPRYLVIGTGKKITLECSQTMGHDKMYWYQQDPGMELHLIHYSYGVNSTEKGDLSSESTVSRIRTEHFPLTLESARPSHTSQYLCASSTGQPWGNEKLFFGSGTQLSVL.

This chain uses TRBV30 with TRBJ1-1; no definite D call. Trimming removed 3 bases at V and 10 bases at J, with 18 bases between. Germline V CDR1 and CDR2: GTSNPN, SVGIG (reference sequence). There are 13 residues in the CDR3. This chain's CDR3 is CAWRGGPAEGAFF. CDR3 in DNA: TGTGCCTGGAGAGGTGGACCGGCAGAGGGAGCTTTCTTT. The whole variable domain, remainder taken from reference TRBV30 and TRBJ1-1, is SQTIHQWPATLVQPVGSPLSLECTVEGTSNPNLYWYRQAAGRGLQLLFYSVGIGQISSEVPQNLSASRPQDRQFILSSKKLLLSDSGFYLCAWRGGPAEGAFFGQGTRLTVV.

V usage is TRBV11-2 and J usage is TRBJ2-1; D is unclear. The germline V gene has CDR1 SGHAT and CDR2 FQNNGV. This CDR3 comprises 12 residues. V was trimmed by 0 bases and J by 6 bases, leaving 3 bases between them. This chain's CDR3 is CASSLDLNEQFF. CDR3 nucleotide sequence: TGTGCCAGCAGCTTAGACCTCAATGAGCAGTTCTTC.

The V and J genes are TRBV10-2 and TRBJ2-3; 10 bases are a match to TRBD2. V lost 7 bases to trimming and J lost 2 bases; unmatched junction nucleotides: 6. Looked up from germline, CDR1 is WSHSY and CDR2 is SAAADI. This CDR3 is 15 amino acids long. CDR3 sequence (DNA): TGCGCCAGCACGACAGGACTAGCGGTCACAGATACGCAGTATTTT. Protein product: CASTTGLAVTDTQYF.

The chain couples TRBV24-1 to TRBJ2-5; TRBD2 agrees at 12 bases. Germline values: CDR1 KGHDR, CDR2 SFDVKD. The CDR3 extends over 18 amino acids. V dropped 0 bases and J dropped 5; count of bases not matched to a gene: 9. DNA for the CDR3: TGTGCCACCAGTGATTTGGGGGCTAGCGGGAGGGCTGTGGAGACCCAGTACTTC. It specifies CATSDLGASGRAVETQYF.

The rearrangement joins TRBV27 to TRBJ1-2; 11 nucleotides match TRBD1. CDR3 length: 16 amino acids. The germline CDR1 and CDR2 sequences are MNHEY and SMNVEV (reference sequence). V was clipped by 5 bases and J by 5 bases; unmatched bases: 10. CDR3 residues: CASSPRRTGGAYGYTF. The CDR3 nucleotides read TGTGCCAGCAGTCCCCGGAGGACAGGGGGCGCTTATGGCTACACCTTC.

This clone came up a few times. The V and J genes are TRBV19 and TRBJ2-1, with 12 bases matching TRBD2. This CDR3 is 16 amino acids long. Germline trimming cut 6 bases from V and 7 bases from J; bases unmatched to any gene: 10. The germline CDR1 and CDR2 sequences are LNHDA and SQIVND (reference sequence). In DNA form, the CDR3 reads TGTGCCAGTAGGCGACTAGCGGGAGAGGGGAGGAATGAGCAGTTCTTC. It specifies CASRRLAGEGRNEQFF.